Listed below are T cell receptor beta chains from one sample, sequenced in a study of tissue-resident memory T cells in lung cancer. In TCRdb, the reads were re-called with MiXCR into one record per CDR3 protein. The sample has nearly 250 distinct CDR3 sequences, around 20% seen once. Input material: CD103+ CD8+ T cells from lung tumor tissue. The receptors derive from a human donor with treatment-naive lung cancer (subtype not recorded). Each CDR3 is given with its conserved first and last residue. Fields, in order: V gene, clone size, D gene, J gene, CDR3 protein, CDR3 DNA. The D gene is left open where the match is weak. A clone size is listed for some rows: how often the clone was seen (once, few, many), or a class if it is expanded.

v_call: TRBV6-5
clone_size: -
d_call: TRBD2
j_call: TRBJ2-1
cdr3_aa: CASSYTQSSGSNEQFF
cdr3_nt: TGTGCCAGCAGTTACACCCAGAGTAGCGGGAGCAATGAGCAGTTCTTC

v_call: TRBV3-1
clone_size: hyperexpanded
d_call: -
j_call: TRBJ2-7
cdr3_aa: CASSPDWFQVYEQYF
cdr3_nt: TGCGCCAGCAGCCCAGACTGGTTCCAGGTCTACGAGCAGTACTTC

v_call: TRBV5-1
clone_size: medium-sized
d_call: -
j_call: TRBJ1-1
cdr3_aa: CASSFGTEAFF
cdr3_nt: TGCGCCAGCAGCTTCGGCACGGAGGCTTTCTTT

v_call: TRBV9
clone_size: medium-sized
d_call: -
j_call: TRBJ2-6
cdr3_aa: CASSVSTRTGANVLTF
cdr3_nt: TGTGCCAGCAGCGTTTCGACACGAACTGGGGCCAACGTCCTGACTTTC

v_call: TRBV19
clone_size: large
d_call: TRBD1
j_call: TRBJ1-5
cdr3_aa: CASTTRQGGVRNQPQHF
cdr3_nt: TGTGCCAGTACTACTCGACAGGGGGGTGTAAGAAATCAGCCCCAGCATTTT

v_call: TRBV10-2
clone_size: few
d_call: TRBD1
j_call: TRBJ1-5
cdr3_aa: CASSESTGEDQPQHF
cdr3_nt: TGCGCCAGCAGTGAGTCTACAGGGGAGGACCAGCCCCAGCATTTT

v_call: TRBV5-6
clone_size: -
d_call: -
j_call: TRBJ2-7
cdr3_aa: CASSLSSGKEQYF
cdr3_nt: TGTGCCAGCAGCTTGTCGTCGGGGAAAGAGCAGTACTTC

v_call: TRBV9
clone_size: large
d_call: -
j_call: TRBJ2-3
cdr3_aa: CASSVGNRGGTDTQYF
cdr3_nt: TGTGCCAGCAGCGTAGGAAATAGAGGGGGCACAGATACGCAGTATTTT

v_call: TRBV7-7
clone_size: medium-sized
d_call: TRBD1
j_call: TRBJ2-5
cdr3_aa: CASSLRTGVKETQYF
cdr3_nt: TGTGCCAGCAGCTTACGGACAGGGGTAAAAGAGACCCAGTACTTC

v_call: TRBV4-1
clone_size: few
d_call: -
j_call: TRBJ1-2
cdr3_aa: CASSQGTFPEPGYTF
cdr3_nt: TGCGCCAGCAGCCAAGGGACATTTCCCGAACCGGGCTACACCTTC

v_call: TRBV6-2/TRBV6-3
clone_size: -
d_call: TRBD2
j_call: TRBJ2-1
cdr3_aa: CASRHDTSGYNEQFF
cdr3_nt: TGTGCCAGCAGGCACGACACTAGCGGTTACAATGAGCAGTTCTTC

v_call: TRBV5-1
clone_size: medium-sized
d_call: TRBD2
j_call: TRBJ2-1
cdr3_aa: CASSLTSGIYNEQFF
cdr3_nt: TGCGCCAGCAGCTTGACTAGCGGTATTTACAATGAGCAGTTCTTC

v_call: TRBV9
clone_size: -
d_call: -
j_call: TRBJ2-3
cdr3_aa: CASSGERGKETQYF
cdr3_nt: TGTGCCAGCAGCGGAGAGAGAGGGAAAGAGACGCAGTATTTT

v_call: TRBV9
clone_size: large
d_call: -
j_call: TRBJ2-7
cdr3_aa: CASSAGGHHSYEQYF
cdr3_nt: TGTGCCAGCAGCGCCGGCGGACACCACTCCTACGAGCAGTACTTC

v_call: TRBV4-1
clone_size: medium-sized
d_call: -
j_call: TRBJ2-7
cdr3_aa: CASSPLIGAVSSYEQYF
cdr3_nt: TGCGCCAGCAGCCCTCTTATTGGAGCGGTAAGCTCCTACGAGCAGTACTTC

v_call: TRBV29-1
clone_size: medium-sized
d_call: -
j_call: TRBJ2-7
cdr3_aa: CSVGYGYEQYF
cdr3_nt: TGCAGCGTTGGTTACGGCTACGAGCAGTACTTC

v_call: TRBV27
clone_size: medium-sized
d_call: -
j_call: TRBJ1-1
cdr3_aa: CASSLSNSGTEAFF
cdr3_nt: TGTGCCAGCAGTTTATCAAATTCGGGCACTGAAGCTTTCTTT

v_call: TRBV3-1
clone_size: large
d_call: TRBD1
j_call: TRBJ1-6
cdr3_aa: CASSPGQGGNSPLHF
cdr3_nt: TGTGCCAGCAGCCCGGGACAGGGTGGTAATTCACCCCTCCACTTT

v_call: TRBV29-1
clone_size: large
d_call: -
j_call: TRBJ2-3
cdr3_aa: CSGGGRLTQYF
cdr3_nt: TGCAGCGGCGGAGGGAGGTTAACGCAGTATTTT

v_call: TRBV12-3/TRBV12-4
clone_size: medium-sized
d_call: TRBD2
j_call: TRBJ2-3
cdr3_aa: CASSPPGLGTDTQYF
cdr3_nt: TGTGCCAGCAGTCCTCCGGGACTAGGTACAGATACGCAGTATTTT

v_call: TRBV4-1
clone_size: large
d_call: TRBD1
j_call: TRBJ2-7
cdr3_aa: CASSQDATGIYEQYF
cdr3_nt: TGCGCCAGCAGCCAAGATGCGACAGGGATCTACGAGCAGTACTTC

v_call: TRBV5-1
clone_size: few
d_call: -
j_call: TRBJ2-1
cdr3_aa: CASSLVAPNEQFF
cdr3_nt: TGCGCCAGCAGCTTGGTAGCACCCAATGAGCAGTTCTTC

v_call: TRBV19
clone_size: medium-sized
d_call: TRBD2
j_call: TRBJ2-1
cdr3_aa: CASSMAAGGRIEQFF
cdr3_nt: TGTGCCAGTAGTATGGCGGCGGGGGGGCGCATTGAGCAGTTCTTC

v_call: TRBV6-5
clone_size: -
d_call: TRBD1
j_call: TRBJ1-5
cdr3_aa: CASSPSFLGQDNQPQHF
cdr3_nt: TGTGCCAGCAGTCCCTCATTCCTTGGACAGGATAATCAGCCCCAGCATTTT

v_call: TRBV5-5
clone_size: medium-sized
d_call: -
j_call: TRBJ1-5
cdr3_aa: CASSLLEAGQPQHF
cdr3_nt: TGTGCCAGCAGTCTCCTGGAGGCGGGTCAGCCCCAGCATTTT

v_call: TRBV3-1
clone_size: medium-sized
d_call: -
j_call: TRBJ1-6
cdr3_aa: CASSQSTQGYSPLHF
cdr3_nt: TGTGCCAGCAGCCAATCTACCCAGGGGTATTCACCCCTCCACTTT

v_call: TRBV9
clone_size: large
d_call: -
j_call: TRBJ2-1
cdr3_aa: CASSAKLAQNEQFF
cdr3_nt: TGTGCCAGCAGCGCAAAACTCGCACAGAATGAGCAGTTCTTC

v_call: TRBV20-1
clone_size: -
d_call: -
j_call: TRBJ2-3
cdr3_aa: CSARDRSGTDTQYF
cdr3_nt: TGCAGTGCTAGAGATAGGAGCGGGACAGATACGCAGTATTTT

v_call: TRBV7-9
clone_size: large
d_call: -
j_call: TRBJ1-4
cdr3_aa: CASSPSGFSTNEKLFF
cdr3_nt: TGTGCCAGCAGCCCAAGTGGATTTTCAACTAATGAAAAACTGTTTTTT

v_call: TRBV12-3/TRBV12-4
clone_size: large
d_call: TRBD1
j_call: TRBJ2-5
cdr3_aa: CASSSPGQGKKTQYF
cdr3_nt: TGTGCCAGCAGTTCGCCGGGACAGGGAAAAAAGACCCAGTACTTC

v_call: TRBV2
clone_size: medium-sized
d_call: TRBD1
j_call: TRBJ2-7
cdr3_aa: CASGGRGNYEQYF
cdr3_nt: TGTGCCAGCGGAGGCAGGGGGAACTACGAGCAGTACTTC

v_call: TRBV7-2
clone_size: medium-sized
d_call: -
j_call: TRBJ2-3
cdr3_aa: CASSLRRGGTDTQYF
cdr3_nt: TGTGCCAGCAGCTTAAGGAGGGGGGGCACAGATACGCAGTATTTT

v_call: TRBV5-1
clone_size: hyperexpanded
d_call: TRBD1
j_call: TRBJ1-1
cdr3_aa: CASSSGQGATEAFF
cdr3_nt: TGCGCCAGCAGCTCCGGACAGGGGGCCACTGAAGCTTTCTTT

v_call: TRBV7-3
clone_size: large
d_call: TRBD2
j_call: TRBJ2-1
cdr3_aa: CASSFSGGPYNEQFF
cdr3_nt: TGTGCCAGCAGCTTTTCGGGAGGGCCCTACAATGAGCAGTTCTTC

v_call: TRBV4-2
clone_size: large
d_call: TRBD2
j_call: TRBJ2-7
cdr3_aa: CASSPLAGGPGEQYF
cdr3_nt: TGTGCCAGCAGCCCCCTAGCGGGAGGGCCAGGCGAGCAGTACTTC

v_call: TRBV25-1
clone_size: few
d_call: -
j_call: TRBJ1-1
cdr3_aa: CASTTGPPLIAFF
cdr3_nt: TGTGCCAGCACCACAGGGCCGCCTTTGATAGCTTTCTTT

v_call: TRBV29-1
clone_size: medium-sized
d_call: TRBD2
j_call: TRBJ2-3
cdr3_aa: CSVLLANTDTQYF
cdr3_nt: TGCAGCGTCCTACTAGCGAACACAGATACGCAGTATTTT

v_call: TRBV29-1
clone_size: hyperexpanded
d_call: -
j_call: TRBJ2-3
cdr3_aa: CSVEGGRLEADTQYF
cdr3_nt: TGCAGCGTTGAAGGAGGGCGACTAGAGGCAGATACGCAGTATTTT

v_call: TRBV4-1
clone_size: few
d_call: -
j_call: TRBJ2-2
cdr3_aa: CATLGSTGELFF
cdr3_nt: TGCGCCACACTGGGGTCCACCGGGGAGCTGTTTTTT

v_call: TRBV4-1
clone_size: -
d_call: TRBD2
j_call: TRBJ2-1
cdr3_aa: CASSQEYGGAQNEQFF
cdr3_nt: TGCGCCAGCAGCCAAGAGTACGGGGGGGCCCAGAATGAGCAGTTCTTC

v_call: TRBV5-5
clone_size: medium-sized
d_call: TRBD1
j_call: TRBJ2-2
cdr3_aa: CASRGQSVDTGELFF
cdr3_nt: TGTGCCAGCAGGGGACAGTCTGTGGACACCGGGGAGCTGTTTTTT

v_call: TRBV12-3/TRBV12-4
clone_size: large
d_call: TRBD1
j_call: TRBJ1-6
cdr3_aa: CASSFMRPGQGAVGDSPLHF
cdr3_nt: TGTGCCAGCAGCTTCATGCGGCCGGGACAGGGGGCGGTGGGGGATTCACCCCTCCACTTT

v_call: TRBV6-5
clone_size: few
d_call: -
j_call: TRBJ2-5
cdr3_aa: CASGGRGSQETQYF
cdr3_nt: TGTGCCAGCGGGGGCAGGGGCTCTCAAGAGACCCAGTACTTC

v_call: TRBV7-2
clone_size: few
d_call: -
j_call: TRBJ2-5
cdr3_aa: CASSFSPSVGRQETQYF
cdr3_nt: TGTGCCAGCAGCTTTTCGCCCTCGGTGGGGCGGCAAGAGACCCAGTACTTC

v_call: TRBV4-1
clone_size: -
d_call: -
j_call: TRBJ2-1
cdr3_aa: CASSAGPEQFF
cdr3_nt: TGCGCCAGCAGCGCAGGACCTGAGCAGTTCTTC

v_call: TRBV7-9
clone_size: large
d_call: -
j_call: TRBJ2-7
cdr3_aa: CASSWARTDEQYF
cdr3_nt: TGTGCCAGCAGCTGGGCCCGGACTGACGAGCAGTACTTC

v_call: TRBV7-7
clone_size: hyperexpanded
d_call: -
j_call: TRBJ1-5
cdr3_aa: CASSPDSNQPQHF
cdr3_nt: TGTGCCAGCAGCCCGGATAGCAATCAGCCCCAGCATTTT

v_call: TRBV27
clone_size: few
d_call: TRBD1
j_call: TRBJ2-1
cdr3_aa: CASSLSWDRDWILNNEQFF
cdr3_nt: TGTGCCAGCAGTTTATCGTGGGACAGGGATTGGATACTCAACAATGAGCAGTTCTTC

v_call: TRBV27
clone_size: -
d_call: -
j_call: TRBJ1-5
cdr3_aa: CASSPGYSNQPQHF
cdr3_nt: TGTGCCAGCAGTCCAGGGTATAGCAATCAGCCCCAGCATTTT

v_call: TRBV29-1
clone_size: medium-sized
d_call: TRBD1
j_call: TRBJ2-7
cdr3_aa: CSVEAGTGDEQYF
cdr3_nt: TGCAGCGTTGAAGCCGGGACAGGTGACGAGCAGTACTTC

v_call: TRBV29-1
clone_size: large
d_call: -
j_call: TRBJ2-2
cdr3_aa: CSEWTVNGELFF
cdr3_nt: TGCAGCGAGTGGACAGTGAACGGGGAGCTGTTTTTT

v_call: TRBV7-6
clone_size: -
d_call: -
j_call: TRBJ2-7
cdr3_aa: CASSPGTDEQYF
cdr3_nt: TGTGCCAGCAGCCCAGGGACTGACGAGCAGTACTTC

v_call: TRBV7-6
clone_size: -
d_call: -
j_call: TRBJ2-1
cdr3_aa: CASSFNPYNEQFF
cdr3_nt: TGTGCCAGCAGCTTCAATCCCTACAATGAGCAGTTCTTC

v_call: TRBV27
clone_size: medium-sized
d_call: -
j_call: TRBJ2-2
cdr3_aa: CASSWGQNTGELFF
cdr3_nt: TGTGCCAGCAGTTGGGGACAGAACACCGGGGAGCTGTTTTTT